This TCR beta chain appears in the sequencing data of a study of T cells in Graves' hyperthyroidism and ophthalmopathy. Researchers amplified the TCR beta CDR3 regions from RNA transcripts. HTBI primers were used for first-round RT-PCR of the TCR CDR3. TCRdb independently ran MiXCR on the multiplex PCR reads; one entry per CDR3 protein. The sample carries some 500,000 distinct CDR3 sequences, around an eighth recorded once. V lost 0 bases and J 4 bases, leaving 11 bases between the germline ends. Germline assignment: CDR1 SGDLS and CDR2 YYNGEE. The CDR3 length is 14 residues. This clonotype appeared many times.

The TCR originated in a woman aged 18-29 years with Graves' hyperthyroidism. The rearrangement uses TRBV9 and TRBJ2-7; D is possibly TRBD2 (6 bases). The sequenced sample consisted of blood. The DNA for the CDR3 is TGTGCCAGCAGCGTAGGGAGGGACGAATACGAGCAGTACGTC. It yields the protein CASSVGRDEYEQYV.